What follows are 30 T cell receptor beta chains derived from one specimen sequenced in a study of pediatric ulcerative colitis. Generated by immunoSEQ multiplex PCR, the TCRdb table keeps only in-frame clones and is missing some. This table holds 13,000 to 15,000 clones, around 89% found once. The sequencing input was blood. The receptors stem from a boy aged 5-17 years with moderate ulcerative colitis.

This sequence joins TRBV4-1 and TRBJ2-7; the D gene could be TRBD1 or TRBD2 (7 bases each). Trimming shortened V by 4 bases and J by 7 bases, and 23 bases separated the two germline ends. CDR1 is MGHRA, CDR2 YSYEKL, per germline. This CDR3 is built from 16 residues. The CDR3 loop reads CASSPPAGGGPGEQYF. CDR3 DNA sequence: TGCGCCAGCAGCCCTCCCGCAGGGGGAGGGCCGGGGGAGCAGTACTTC.

The chain couples TRBV5-1 to TRBJ2-2; 8 positions agree with TRBD2. Germline assignment: CDR1 SGHRS and CDR2 YFSETQ. With V trimmed by 1 base and J by 1 base, 9 bases remained unmatched. This CDR3 comprises 18 residues. DNA for the CDR3: TGCGCCAGCAGCTTGCAGCTGACTAGCGCGGGGAACACCGGGGAGCTGTTTTTT. Its protein product is CASSLQLTSAGNTGELFF.

This clone was observed a handful of times. The CDR3 sequence is CASSLGPGGYGYTF. CDR3 in DNA: TGTGCCAGCAGCTTGGGTCCCGGAGGGTATGGCTACACCTTC. V is TRBV11-3 and J is TRBJ1-2; D gene uncertain. CDR3 length equals 14 residues. The V end lost 3 bases, the J end lost 5 bases, and 13 bases lay between the germline ends. Germline V gives CDR1 SGHNT, CDR2 YENEEA.

This clone was found once. The V call is TRBV7-6, the J call TRBJ2-7; D possibly corresponds to TRBD2 (6 bases). V lost 3 bases and J 2 bases, leaving 14 bases between the germline ends. The CDR3 loop spans 15 amino acids. Germline V CDR1 and CDR2: SGHVS, FNYEAQ. The CDR3 spells CASSLEGPNAYEQYF. The CDR3 nucleotides are TGTGCCAGCAGCTTGGAGGGCCCCAACGCCTACGAGCAGTACTTC. Looking up the rest from reference TRBV7-6 and TRBJ2-7 gives the full variable domain: GAGVSQSPRYKVTKRGQDVALRCDPISGHVSLYWYRQALGQGPEFLTYFNYEAQQDKSGLPNDRFSAERPEGSISTLTIQRTEQRDSAMYRCASSLEGPNAYEQYFGPGTRLTVT.

This clone is a singleton in its sample. J is TRBJ2-7 and V is TRBV29-1; D perhaps matches TRBD2 (5 bases). V was cut by 6 bases and J by 1 base, with 19 bases left in between. The CDR3 has 15 amino acids. Germline V gene lookup returns CDR1 SQVTM and CDR2 ANQGSEA. The CDR3 DNA reads as TGCAGCGTCGATCGCGGACTGGGGATATCCTACGAGCAGTACTTC. Its translation is CSVDRGLGISYEQYF.

V gene TRBV28 combines with J gene TRBJ2-7; 9 bases align to TRBD1. The CDR3 length is 15 residues. CDR1 is MDHEN and CDR2 is SYDVKM in the germline V gene. The junction had 3 bases not matched to a gene; V was cut back by 1 base and J by 2 bases. CDR3 coding DNA: TGTGCCAGCAGTTTATCGGGACAGGGTCCCTACGAGCAGTACTTC. It is translated as CASSLSGQGPYEQYF.

This sequence joins TRBV5-6 and TRBJ1-1, with 8 bases fitting TRBD1. The CDR3 sequence is 13 residues long. Germline trimming cut 0 bases from V and 11 bases from J; bases unmatched to any gene: 6. The germline V gene encodes CDR1 SGHDT and CDR2 YYEEEE. CDR3 loop: CASSLEWDRMAFF. The CDR3 nucleotides read TGTGCCAGCAGCTTGGAATGGGACAGGATGGCTTTCTTT. The variable domain in full, with the rest retrieved from reference TRBV5-6 and TRBJ1-1, is DAGVTQSPTHLIKTRGQQVTLRCSPKSGHDTVSWYQQALGQGPQFIFQYYEEEERQRGNFPDRFSGHQFPNYSSELNVNALLLGDSALYLCASSLEWDRMAFFGQGTRLTVV.

The genes are TRBV2 and TRBJ2-1, with 9 nucleotides matching TRBD2. The V gene end was trimmed by 11 bases and the J gene end by 7 bases; junction bases not matched to a gene: 12. CDR3 length: 14 amino acids. CDR1 is SNHLY and CDR2 is FYNNEI in the germline V gene. The CDR3, as DNA: TGTGCCGAAACCCAGCGGGAGGTTTTAAATGAGCAGTTCTTC. Protein product: CAETQREVLNEQFF. The full variable domain, in which reference TRBV2 and TRBJ2-1 provide the parts outside the CDR3, is EPEVTQTPSHQVTQMGQEVILRCVPISNHLYFYWYRQILGQKVEFLVSFYNNEISEKSEIFDDQFSVERPDGSNFTLKIRSTKLEDSAMYFCAETQREVLNEQFFGPGTRLTVL.

The chain is built from TRBV7-2 and TRBJ1-5; TRBD1 aligns across 8 bases. Germline loops: CDR1 SGHTA, CDR2 FQGNSA. The V gene end was trimmed by 1 base and the J gene end by 7 bases; junction bases not matched to a gene: 3. There are 14 residues in the CDR3. CDR3 residues: CASSLETGVQPQHF. CDR3 DNA sequence: TGTGCCAGCAGCTTAGAGACAGGGGTACAGCCCCAGCATTTT.

This chain connects TRBV29-1 to TRBJ2-3; D call uncertain. Germline V gene data show CDR1 as SQVTM and CDR2 as ANQGSEA. Deletions cut 0 bases from V and 3 bases from J, with 7 bases between. There are 13 residues in the CDR3. CDR3 coding DNA: TGCAGCGTTGAAGAAGGTCCAACAGATACGCAGTATTTT. It codes for CSVEEGPTDTQYF.

This sequence joins TRBV2 and TRBJ2-7, with D tentatively TRBD1 (5 bases). V was clipped by 4 bases and J by 0 bases, with 7 bases between them. Germline CDR1 reads SNHLY; CDR2 reads FYNNEI. The CDR3 covers 13 residues. CDR3 sequence reads: CASSVDSSYEQYF. CDR3 bases: TGTGCCAGCAGTGTCGACAGCTCCTACGAGCAGTACTTC. Full variable domain (outside the CDR3, taken from reference TRBV2 and TRBJ2-7): EPEVTQTPSHQVTQMGQEVILRCVPISNHLYFYWYRQILGQKVEFLVSFYNNEISEKSEIFDDQFSVERPDGSNFTLKIRSTKLEDSAMYFCASSVDSSYEQYFGPGTRLTVT.

The rearrangement links TRBV5-1 to TRBJ1-6, with TRBD1 matching 9 bases. V shed 4 bases, J shed 5 bases, and the junction held 7 bases outside the gene matches. Germline values: CDR1 SGHRS, CDR2 YFSETQ. There are 16 residues in the CDR3. The CDR3 DNA reads TGCGCCAGCAGCCTGGGACAGGGATTTGATAATTCACCCCTCCACTTT. Its protein product is CASSLGQGFDNSPLHF.

The gene calls are TRBV28 and TRBJ1-3; D gene unclear. V lost 2 bases, J lost 0 bases, and 8 bases lay in between. There are 15 residues in the CDR3. Germline CDR1 reads MDHEN; CDR2 reads SYDVKM. CDR3 DNA sequence: TGTGCCAGCAGTTTACAGCTTGACTCTGGAAACACCATATATTTT. Protein sequence: CASSLQLDSGNTIYF.

V is TRBV28 and J is TRBJ2-5, with 7 bases aligning to TRBD1. The CDR3 length is 14 residues. Germline loops: CDR1 MDHEN, CDR2 SYDVKM. V lost 5 bases, J lost 2 bases, and 5 bases stayed unmatched. This CDR3 is CASSTRTGQETQYF. The CDR3 DNA is TGTGCCAGCAGTACCCGGACAGGACAAGAGACCCAGTACTTC.

Concerning this clone itself: The junction departs from germline at one end; a sequencing error may be responsible. CDR3: CASSLGRGLNTGELFF. The CDR3 DNA is TGTGCTAGCAGCTTAGGCAGGGGGCTAAACACCGGGGAGCTGTTTTTT. The chain is built from TRBV7-7 and TRBJ2-2; TRBD1 matches 8 bases. The CDR3 runs to 16 residues. Germline assignment: CDR1 SSHAT and CDR2 FNYEAQ (reference sequence).

V gene TRBV6-5 combines with J gene TRBJ2-7; TRBD1 agrees at 7 bases. The CDR3 totals 14 residues. J was trimmed by 2 bases and V by 6 bases; bases with no gene match: 7. Germline V gene lookup returns CDR1 MNHEY and CDR2 SVGAGI. The CDR3 here is CASSSGTDAYEQYF. CDR3 sequence (DNA): TGTGCCAGCAGCTCCGGGACAGACGCCTACGAGCAGTACTTC.

CDR3 sequence: CASSFLADLYEQYF. CDR3 nucleotide sequence: TGTGCCAGCAGTTTTCTAGCGGACCTCTACGAGCAGTACTTC. The chain employs TRBV28 and TRBJ2-7; 7 nucleotides agree with TRBD2. Looked up from germline, CDR1 is MDHEN and CDR2 is SYDVKM. Trimming cost V 3 bases and J 3 bases; bases outside gene matches: 5. The CDR3 sequence is 14 residues long.

The chain employs TRBV13 and TRBJ1-6, with TRBD1 matching 10 bases. CDR1 and CDR2 (germline): PRHDT, FYEKMQ (reference sequence). This CDR3 has 16 amino acids. After removal of 4 bases from V and 10 bases from J, the junction contained 10 bases not matched to a gene. CDR3 DNA: TGTGCCAGCAGCTGGGAGACAGGGGGCTTAGGATCACCCCTCCACTTT. Translating gives CASSWETGGLGSPLHF.

The V call is TRBV18, the J call TRBJ1-1; TRBD1 matches at 9 bases. CDR1 and CDR2 from the germline V gene are KGHSH and LQKENI. CDR3 size: 17 residues. Trimming took 3 bases from V and 3 from J; bases not matched to a gene: 11. The CDR3 is CASSPLPGTGYYTEAFF. For the CDR3, the DNA is TGTGCCAGCTCACCCTTGCCCGGGACAGGGTACTACACTGAAGCTTTCTTT.

The chain carries TRBV11-3 and TRBJ2-7, with D perhaps TRBD1 (6 bases). This CDR3 spans 14 amino acids. Trimming stripped 0 bases from V and 2 bases from J, with 8 bases between. Germline V gives CDR1 SGHNT, CDR2 YENEEA. CDR3 coding DNA: TGTGCCAGCAGCTTAGAGGACAGCACCTACGAGCAGTACTTC. This gives the protein CASSLEDSTYEQYF.

This chain uses TRBV28 with TRBJ1-5; D remains unclear. V lost 7 bases and J lost 4, with 20 bases in between. Germline-derived CDR1 and CDR2 are MDHEN and SYDVKM. The CDR3 is 16 residues long. The CDR3 DNA reads TGTGCCAGCACCGAGGTGGGAGAGGGTAGAAATCAGCCCCAGCATTTT. Its protein is CASTEVGEGRNQPQHF.

This chain joins TRBV30 and TRBJ2-1; D is uncertain. Germline CDR1 and CDR2: GTSNPN and SVGIG (reference sequence). V lost 1 base and J 9 bases, leaving 4 bases between the germline ends. The CDR3 is made up of 10 amino acids. CDR3 residues: CAWSAGEQFF. In DNA form, the CDR3 reads TGTGCCTGGAGTGCGGGTGAGCAGTTCTTC. Full variable domain (missing parts from reference TRBV30 and TRBJ2-1): SQTIHQWPATLVQPVGSPLSLECTVEGTSNPNLYWYRQAAGRGLQLLFYSVGIGQISSEVPQNLSASRPQDRQFILSSKKLLLSDSGFYLCAWSAGEQFFGPGTRLTVL.

V gene TRBV4-1 combines with J gene TRBJ1-2; 12 bases line up with TRBD1. This CDR3 spans 16 amino acids. CDR1 and CDR2 from the germline V gene are MGHRA and YSYEKL. Germline trimming cut 2 bases from V and 4 bases from J; bases unmatched to any gene: 5. CDR3 nucleotide sequence: TGCGCCAGCAGCCAAACTCGGGACAGGGGGCCCTATGGCTACACCTTC. Encoded protein: CASSQTRDRGPYGYTF.

This clone showed up just once. The chain combines TRBV9 with TRBJ1-2; maybe TRBD1 (6 bases). Per germline, CDR1 SGDLS and CDR2 YYNGEE. This CDR3 is 14 amino acids long. The V gene lost 6 bases and the J gene lost 1 base, with 13 bases spanning the gap. The CDR3 DNA sequence: TGTGCCAGCACCCCTGGGGGGCTTAACTATGGCTACACCTTC. Protein: CASTPGGLNYGYTF.

The rearrangement links TRBV12-5 to TRBJ2-1; no clear D gene. Germline-derived CDR1 and CDR2 are LGHNT and FRNRAP. Trimming took 6 bases from V and 3 from J, leaving 9 bases between them. CDR3 length equals 13 residues. CDR3 in DNA: TGTGCTAGTGGGGCTGAAATCTACAATGAGCAGTTCTTC. Its protein product is CASGAEIYNEQFF.

The chain couples TRBV5-1 to TRBJ2-1; tentative D call: TRBD1 (6 bases). Germline CDR1 reads SGHRS; CDR2 reads YFSETQ. The CDR3 is made up of 13 amino acids. The V end was cut by 2 bases, the J end by 9 bases, with 12 bases between. CDR3 residues: CASSFRQGSEQFF. The DNA for the CDR3 is TGCGCCAGCAGCTTTAGGCAGGGGAGTGAGCAGTTCTTC.

J is TRBJ1-1 and V is TRBV4-1; a weak D match, TRBD1 (5 bases). V gave up 0 bases and J gave up 9 bases, with 17 bases separating them. Germline lookup yields CDR1 MGHRA and CDR2 YSYEKL. The CDR3 covers 15 residues. CDR3 region: CASSQDTSIGGKAFF. For the CDR3, the DNA is TGCGCCAGCAGCCAAGATACCTCCATCGGGGGTAAAGCTTTCTTT.

The chain employs TRBV5-1 and TRBJ2-1, with a tentative D call TRBD2 (5 bases). Germline V gene lookup returns CDR1 SGHRS and CDR2 YFSETQ. Trimming removed 1 base at V and 10 bases at J, with 12 bases between. The CDR3 runs 13 residues. The CDR3 sequence is CASSLNGIGEQFF. The CDR3 coding sequence is TGCGCCAGCAGCTTGAACGGGATCGGCGAGCAGTTCTTC.

This clone was recorded only once. The chain joins TRBV5-1 to TRBJ2-1; 9 bases line up with TRBD2. In germline, CDR1 is SGHRS, CDR2 YFSETQ. V was clipped by 0 bases and J by 3 bases; unmatched bases: 1. This CDR3 region has 15 residues. The CDR3 DNA sequence: TGCGCCAGCAGCTTGGGACTAGCGGACTACAATGAGCAGTTCTTC. It yields the protein CASSLGLADYNEQFF. Variable domain in full (rest from reference TRBV5-1 and TRBJ2-1): KAGVTQTPRYLIKTRGQQVTLSCSPISGHRSVSWYQQTPGQGLQFLFEYFSETQRNKGNFPGRFSGRQFSNSRSEMNVSTLELGDSALYLCASSLGLADYNEQFFGPGTRLTVL.

The gene calls are TRBV5-1 and TRBJ2-3; D tentatively fits TRBD1 or TRBD2 (5 bases each). Germline-derived CDR1 and CDR2 are SGHRS and YFSETQ. This CDR3 comprises 16 residues. The V gene lost 0 bases and the J gene lost 0 bases, with 11 bases spanning the gap. In nucleotides, the CDR3 is TGCGCCAGCAGCTTGGCTGGGGACGCTAGCACAGATACGCAGTATTTT. Its protein product is CASSLAGDASTDTQYF.